This T cell receptor (beta chain) was found in a study of blood T cell repertoires in COVID-19 (dated by TCRdb to the early 2020s). As for the study more broadly: The collaborator samples originated in the United States, Italy and Spain and spanned the acute and convalescent phases of COVID-19. The prospective study material was composed of cDNA or gDNA derived from T cells, B-cell-depleted T cells, or PBMCs. The dataset comprised deeply sampled blood TCRbeta repertoires from subjects exposed to, actively infected with, or recovered from COVID-19. The repertoires were released in a freely available public database meant as a resource for research on the immune response to SARS-CoV-2. Samples were obtained from the ongoing ImmuneRACE study (first 160 participants) and from 950 to 1,500 subjects provided by 6 global collaborators. The sample metadata nearly always contained a de-identified subject ID, COVID-19 status, age in years and sex. Where available, HLA class I and class II types were taken from metadata supplied by the sample provider and were not determined by assay-based typing. Study-level results and caveats: How much clinical and demographic metadata was included differed by source and by participant, and the metadata was provided uncurated.

Comments on this clone: Its antigen is still unknown. Base quality data are lacking; no much larger clone is found one base away.

Each collaborating institution followed its own protocols to collect whole blood in K2EDTA tubes. Collaborator samples were shipped for TCRbeta analysis as frozen whole blood, isolated PBMCs, or DNA extracted from either sample type. The immunoSEQ Assay, a bias-controlled multiplex PCR, was used to amplify TCRbeta CDR3 regions from genomic DNA. On the study's bioinformatics: Within the assay, amplification of reference gene primers was used to estimate how many nucleated cells each sample contained. To quantify the absolute abundance of each unique TCRbeta CDR3 rearrangement, sequence reads were collapsed and filtered. For each sample, productive Simpson clonality was calculated as the square root of Simpson's diversity index across productive rearrangements. The clones in this table, taken by TCRdb from immuneACCESS, are in-frame only. Not every clone is retained; where verified, under half of the shortfall comes from an unresolved V gene, and the cause of the rest is unknown. Clone size and the V and J calls come from that table; the DNA yielded D and trimming. The sample includes around 100,000 clones, with roughly 80% observed a single time. The ten top clones hold roughly 1.5% of the sample.

This clonotype was obtained from a man in his forties or fifties with acute or convalescent COVID-19. Sequenced sample: peripheral blood.

This receptor has the CDR3 CASSLEPGSSTEAFF. The DNA sequence is as follows: TGCGCCAGCAGCTTGGAGCCGGGATCGAGCACTGAAGCTTTCTTT. The rearranged segments are TRBV5-1 and TRBJ1-1; the D gene is unclear. CDR1 is given as SGHRS and CDR2 as YFSETQ, both from the germline V gene. The CDR3 spans 15 residues, from the cysteine through the phenylalanine. Solely the CDR3 DNA is kept, with 45 bases framed from the first base. V is clipped by 0 bases and J by 4 bases, and the sequence between their germline boundaries is 13 bases long.